These 26 T cell receptor beta chains were sequenced from one sample in a study of cytomegalovirus exposure and HLA in healthy donors. Primers included in the PCR were 60 Vbeta and 13 Jbeta primers. Profiled with immunoSEQ multiplex PCR; TCRdb holds only in-frame clones, not every one. The data contain under 95,000 clones, roughly 80% of them singletons. Input material: PBMCs. Receptors originate from a male donor in good health and CMV-seronegative.

The chain employs TRBV7-9 and TRBJ2-1; TRBD1 matches at 10 bases. J gave up 5 bases and V 11 bases, and 6 bases lay outside the gene matches. The CDR3 sequence is 13 residues long. Per germline, CDR1 SEHNR and CDR2 FQNEAQ (reference sequence). CDR3 protein: CAEGTGANNEQFF. The CDR3 nucleotides read TGTGCCGAAGGGACAGGGGCTAACAATGAGCAGTTCTTC.

This clone has only a few counts. This sequence joins TRBV6-5 and TRBJ1-1; a weak D match, TRBD1 (5 bases). The CDR3 has 13 residues. The germline V gene encodes CDR1 MNHEY and CDR2 SVGAGI. V gave up 6 bases and J gave up 1 base, with 9 bases separating them. This chain's CDR3 is CASRRQKNTEAFF. In nucleotides, the CDR3 is TGTGCCAGCAGAAGACAGAAGAACACTGAAGCTTTCTTT.

The J gene is TRBJ2-5, the V gene TRBV5-1; D gene ambiguous. The CDR3 length is 16 residues. Germline CDR1 and CDR2: SGHRS and YFSETQ. V was cut by 0 bases and J by 1 base, with 13 bases left in between. The CDR3 region has the DNA TGCGCCAGCAGCTTGGTCGGGTACGGAATCCAAGAGACCCAGTACTTC. It yields the protein CASSLVGYGIQETQYF.

This clone was seen only a few times. This chain links TRBV7-2 with TRBJ2-7, with D unclear. The CDR3 extends over 12 amino acids. Germline-derived CDR1 and CDR2 are SGHTA and FQGNSA. Trimming removed 4 bases from V and 2 bases from J, with 6 bases in between. CDR3 nucleotides: TGTGCCAGCAGCTCGGTCCCCTACGAGCAGTACTTC. Its protein is CASSSVPYEQYF.

The chain uses TRBV18 and TRBJ2-5; 7 bases are shared with TRBD2. Germline CDR1 KGHSH, CDR2 LQKENI. The CDR3 extends over 15 amino acids. Trimming at V came to 0 bases and at J to 5 bases, leaving 6 bases not matched to a gene. DNA for the CDR3: TGTGCCAGCTCACCACCGGCGCGGGGGTCTGAGACCCAGTACTTC. This encodes CASSPPARGSETQYF. Drawing the rest from reference TRBV18 and TRBJ2-5, the complete variable domain is NAGVMQNPRHLVRRRGQEARLRCSPMKGHSHVYWYRQLPEEGLKFMVYLQKENIIDESGMPKERFSAEFPKEGPSILRIQQVVRGDSAAYFCASSPPARGSETQYFGPGTRLLVL.

The chain recombines TRBV7-6 with TRBJ2-1; TRBD1 aligns across 9 bases. This CDR3 has 16 amino acids. The ends lost 5 bases at V and 6 bases at J; junction bases unmatched: 11. The germline V gene encodes CDR1 SGHVS and CDR2 FNYEAQ. The CDR3 reads CASSLPPGQGVNEQFF. DNA for the CDR3: TGTGCCAGCAGCCTGCCTCCGGGACAGGGCGTCAATGAGCAGTTCTTC.

V and J are TRBV6-5 and TRBJ1-4; D ambiguous. The CDR3 contains 16 residues. The ends were cut back, 2 bases at V and 0 bases at J, with 10 bases in the middle. Germline V CDR1 and CDR2: MNHEY, SVGAGI. CDR3 sequence: CASSYTRRATNEKLFF. Written as DNA, the CDR3 is TGTGCCAGCAGTTACACGAGAAGAGCAACTAATGAAAAACTGTTTTTT.

The chain links TRBV6-6 to TRBJ2-3, with D perhaps TRBD1 (6 bases). The CDR3 sequence is 13 residues long. Germline CDR1 MNHNY, CDR2 SVGAGI (reference sequence). Trimming took off 2 bases at V and 6 bases at J, with 9 bases between the two ends. As DNA, the CDR3 is TGTGCCAGCAGTTACCCAGGGGAGGATACGCAGTATTTT. Its translation is CASSYPGEDTQYF.

This rearrangement joins TRBV5-1 to TRBJ1-1; 11 nucleotides match TRBD1. V gave up 0 bases and J gave up 13 bases; unmatched junction bases: 8. Germline V gives CDR1 SGHRS, CDR2 YFSETQ. The CDR3 totals 14 residues. The CDR3 region is CASSLDIGQGAGFF. The CDR3 DNA follows: TGCGCCAGCAGCTTGGATATAGGACAGGGGGCGGGTTTCTTT. The full variable domain, completed using reference TRBV5-1 and TRBJ1-1, is KAGVTQTPRYLIKTRGQQVTLSCSPISGHRSVSWYQQTPGQGLQFLFEYFSETQRNKGNFPGRFSGRQFSNSRSEMNVSTLELGDSALYLCASSLDIGQGAGFFGQGTRLTVV.

This clone occurred once. CDR3 residues: CASSRISGVNRSPLHF. CDR3 coding DNA: TGTGCCAGTAGTCGGATATCGGGGGTGAATCGTTCACCCCTCCACTTT. The chain has TRBV19 and TRBJ1-6; a weak D match, TRBD1 (5 bases). There are 16 residues in the CDR3. Trimming shortened V by 5 bases and J by 9 bases, and 20 bases separated the two germline ends. Per germline, CDR1 LNHDA and CDR2 SQIVND (reference sequence).

The chain joins TRBV2 to TRBJ2-7, with a weak D call TRBD1 (5 bases). Per the germline V gene, CDR1 is SNHLY and CDR2 is FYNNEI. V dropped 2 bases and J dropped 0 bases, with 8 bases sitting between them. The length of the CDR3 is 14 residues. The CDR3 sequence is CASSERGSSYEQYF. The DNA for the CDR3 is TGTGCCAGCAGTGAAAGGGGCAGCTCCTACGAGCAGTACTTC.

This clone showed up just once. CDR3 nucleotide sequence: TGTGCCAGCAGCTTAGGGCGAGCGGGAGTGGGCGAGCAGTACTTC. Protein: CASSLGRAGVGEQYF. V gene TRBV7-2 combines with J gene TRBJ2-7; 8 bases fit TRBD2. The germline V gene encodes CDR1 SGHTA and CDR2 FQGNSA. V trimming: 1 base; J trimming: 6 bases; junction bases outside the gene matches: 8. The CDR3 covers 15 residues.

J is TRBJ2-3 and V is TRBV6-5; 10 bases fit TRBD2. The CDR3 is made up of 15 amino acids. Germline loops: CDR1 MNHEY, CDR2 SVGAGI. Losses at the gene ends were 4 bases for V and 4 bases for J; bases not matched to a gene: 5. The CDR3 coding sequence is TGTGCCAGCAGTTTTCTAGCGGGAGTCCCAGATACGCAGTATTTT. It codes for CASSFLAGVPDTQYF.

In this sample, this clone turned up a few times. V is TRBV6-6 and J is TRBJ1-4; 7 bases match TRBD1. The CDR3 runs 15 residues. The V and J ends lost 7 bases and 4 bases, in that order; junction bases with no gene match: 9. In germline, CDR1 is MNHNY, CDR2 SVGAGI (reference sequence). In nucleotides, the CDR3 is TGTGCCAGCATCGACTCCGGGACAGTTAATGAAAAACTGTTTTTT. Translating it yields CASIDSGTVNEKLFF.

In nucleotides, the CDR3 is TGTGCCAGCAGTTATCGAGCCCGCACAGATACGCAGTATTTT. Amino acid sequence: CASSYRARTDTQYF. This chain joins TRBV27 and TRBJ2-3; D not certain. The CDR3 runs to 14 residues. CDR1 and CDR2 from the germline V gene are MNHEY and SMNVEV (reference sequence). Trimming took 4 bases from V and 1 from J, leaving 9 bases between them.

This chain uses TRBV5-6 with TRBJ2-7; 12 bases match TRBD2. The germline V gene encodes CDR1 SGHDT and CDR2 YYEEEE. The CDR3 covers 16 residues. The J segment lost 2 bases and the V segment lost 4 bases, leaving 7 bases of the junction unmatched. CDR3 DNA sequence: TGTGCCAGCAGCCACCTCGGACTAGCGGGAACCTACGAGCAGTACTTC. Translation gives CASSHLGLAGTYEQYF. Using reference TRBV5-6 and TRBJ2-7 for the parts outside the CDR3, the full variable domain is DAGVTQSPTHLIKTRGQQVTLRCSPKSGHDTVSWYQQALGQGPQFIFQYYEEEERQRGNFPDRFSGHQFPNYSSELNVNALLLGDSALYLCASSHLGLAGTYEQYFGPGTRLTVT.

J is TRBJ2-5 and V is TRBV5-1; 16 bases match TRBD2. The J segment lost 4 bases and the V segment lost 2 bases, leaving 14 bases of the junction unmatched. Looked up from germline, CDR1 is SGHRS and CDR2 is YFSETQ. This CDR3 spans 20 amino acids. The CDR3 DNA sequence: TGCGCCAGCAGCTTTTGGACGGGACAGGGACTAGCGGGGGGGCTAGAGACCCAGTACTTC. It translates to CASSFWTGQGLAGGLETQYF.

The rearrangement links TRBV6-5 to TRBJ1-5, with 8 bases fitting TRBD1. The CDR3 has 14 amino acids. Trimming cost V 5 bases and J 6 bases; bases outside gene matches: 6. Germline lookup yields CDR1 MNHEY and CDR2 SVGAGI. DNA for the CDR3: TGTGCCAGCAGTCGGGGACAGGTTGGTCAGCCCCAGCATTTT. This sequence encodes CASSRGQVGQPQHF.

The rearrangement uses TRBV30 and TRBJ2-5; 8 nucleotides agree with TRBD1. The CDR3 spans 13 residues. CDR1 and CDR2 (germline): GTSNPN, SVGIG (reference sequence). J gave up 5 bases and V 5 bases, and 7 bases lay outside the gene matches. CDR3 amino acids: CAWRQGSRETQYF. Written as DNA, the CDR3 is TGTGCCTGGCGACAGGGGAGTAGGGAGACCCAGTACTTC.

As concerns this clone: One end of the junction varies from germline; a read error may be responsible. J is TRBJ1-1 and V is TRBV7-9, with TRBD1 matching 10 bases. Germline values: CDR1 SEHNR, CDR2 FQNEAQ (reference sequence). The CDR3 is 15 residues long. CDR3 region: CASSSGTGENAEAFF. The CDR3 nucleotides are TGTGCCAGCAGCTCCGGGACAGGGGAGAACGCTGAAGCTTTCTTT.

The genes are TRBV5-1 and TRBJ2-1; tentatively, D is TRBD1 (6 bases). Trimming removed 4 bases from V and 6 bases from J, with 17 bases in between. This CDR3 is 15 amino acids long. Looked up from germline, CDR1 is SGHRS and CDR2 is YFSETQ. In DNA, the CDR3 is TGCGCCAGCAGCCTACCGGGACACATGAGCAATGAGCAGTTCTTC. Protein sequence: CASSLPGHMSNEQFF.

The rearrangement uses TRBV7-2 and TRBJ2-7, with 7 nucleotides matching TRBD1. Germline V gene data show CDR1 as SGHTA and CDR2 as FQGNSA. V lost 2 bases and J lost 7; bases outside the gene matches: 8. The CDR3 is 14 residues long. The CDR3 loop reads CASSLRTGEREQYF. The CDR3 nucleotides read TGTGCCAGCAGCTTACGGACAGGAGAACGGGAGCAGTACTTC. Using reference TRBV7-2 and TRBJ2-7 for the parts outside the CDR3, the full variable domain is GAGVSQSPSNKVTEKGKDVELRCDPISGHTALYWYRQSLGQGLEFLIYFQGNSAPDKSGLPSDRFSAERTGGSVSTLTIQRTQQEDSAVYLCASSLRTGEREQYFGPGTRLTVT.

This chain joins TRBV2 and TRBJ2-7; D unclear. From germline, CDR1 is SNHLY and CDR2 FYNNEI. This CDR3 has 14 amino acids. V was pared by 5 bases and J by 0 bases, with 11 bases between. The CDR3 is CASSTRRFSYEQYF. The CDR3 DNA reads TGTGCCAGCAGTACCCGCCGGTTCTCCTACGAGCAGTACTTC.

The chain is built from TRBV4-2 and TRBJ2-5; perhaps TRBD1 as D (6 bases). The CDR3 is 13 amino acids. The V gene's germline CDR1 is LGHNA and CDR2 YNFKEQ. V lost 0 bases to trimming and J lost 5 bases, with 7 bases between them. The CDR3 DNA sequence: TGTGCCAGCAGCCAAGACAGGGGTGAGACCCAGTACTTC. Translating it yields CASSQDRGETQYF.

The chain recombines TRBV7-9 with TRBJ1-1, with a weak D call TRBD1 (6 bases). The CDR3 sequence is 14 residues long. Germline V gene data show CDR1 as SEHNR and CDR2 as FQNEAQ (reference sequence). Deletions cut 7 bases from V and 2 bases from J, with 14 bases between. The CDR3: CASINLQGNTEAFF. The CDR3 region has the DNA TGTGCCAGCATTAACCTACAGGGTAACACTGAAGCTTTCTTT.

This clone showed up just a few times. This chain uses TRBV19 with TRBJ1-4; D gene unclear. V lost 8 bases to trimming and J lost 7 bases, with 11 bases between them. This CDR3 comprises 12 residues. The germline gives CDR1 LNHDA, CDR2 SQIVND (reference sequence). The CDR3 DNA follows: TGTGCCAGTGATCACCGGGGTGAAAAACTGTTTTTT. This gives the protein CASDHRGEKLFF.